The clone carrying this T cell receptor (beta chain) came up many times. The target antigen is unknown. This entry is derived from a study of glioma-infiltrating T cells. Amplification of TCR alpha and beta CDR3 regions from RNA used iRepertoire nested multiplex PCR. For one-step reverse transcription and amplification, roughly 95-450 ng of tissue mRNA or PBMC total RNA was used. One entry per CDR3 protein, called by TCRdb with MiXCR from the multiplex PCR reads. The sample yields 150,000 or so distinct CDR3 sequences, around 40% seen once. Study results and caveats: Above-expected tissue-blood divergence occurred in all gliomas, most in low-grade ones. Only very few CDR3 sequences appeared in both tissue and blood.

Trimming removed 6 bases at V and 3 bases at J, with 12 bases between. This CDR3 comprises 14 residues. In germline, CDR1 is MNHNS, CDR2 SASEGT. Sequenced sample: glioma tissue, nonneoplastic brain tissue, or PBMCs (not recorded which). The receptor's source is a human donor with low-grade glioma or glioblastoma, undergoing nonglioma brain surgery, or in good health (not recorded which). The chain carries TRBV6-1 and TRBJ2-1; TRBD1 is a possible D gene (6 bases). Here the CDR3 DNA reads TGTGCCAGCAGAGTAGTCAGGGGCTACAATGAGCAGTTCTTC. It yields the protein CASRVVRGYNEQFF.